This TCR beta chain is from a study of blood T cell repertoires in COVID-19. For the study at large: PBMCs, B-cell-depleted T cells, or T cells were the source of the cDNA or gDNA that made up the material.

Trimming took 9 bases from V and 8 from J; bases not matched to a gene: 4. This CDR3 spans 13 amino acids. Germline V lookup: CDR1 KGHDR, CDR2 SFDVKD. Authors' methods: Reference gene primer amplification yielded estimated nucleated cell counts. Assay: immunoSEQ multiplex PCR; the TCRdb copy retains only in-frame clones and omits some. D and trimming come from the DNA, and the V and J calls and clone size come from that table. The sample lists over 600,000 clones, over 80% occurring once. The V call is TRBV24-1, the J call TRBJ1-4; 11 bases map to TRBD1. This TCR derives from a woman between 18 and 29 years old with acute or convalescent COVID-19. Source material: peripheral blood. The CDR3 is CATGDRGNEKLFF. The CDR3 nucleotides are TGTGCCACCGGGGACAGGGGGAACGAAAAACTGTTTTTT.